This TCR beta chain was retrieved from a study of shared T cell receptors in the human thymus. Here immunoSEQ multiplex PCR was the method, and the copy in TCRdb shows in-frame clones only, minus some. Counted here are around 730,000 clones, roughly 85% occurring once; the ten biggest clones make up roughly 0.01%. The V segment lost 9 bases and the J segment 7 bases; nucleotides outside the gene matches: 13. This CDR3 has 15 amino acids. CDR1 LNHDA and CDR2 SQIVND come from the germline V gene (reference sequence). This sample was shared with a second study, whose subject was human thymus T cells. That source adds: Thymic material originated from resections removed in the course of corrective heart surgery. Usage of V and J genes appeared biased in thymic and blood repertoires. Related research has reported that thymic repertoires overlap highly among unrelated individuals.

The TCR comes from a girl less than two years old with a congenital heart defect. The sample was thymocytes. This sequence joins TRBV19 and TRBJ1-4, with 8 bases identical to TRBD1. CDR3 in amino acids: CASKQAGGVGEKLFF. DNA of the CDR3: TGTGCCAGCAAGCAGGCAGGGGGCGTAGGTGAAAAACTGTTTTTT.